The clone carrying this T cell receptor beta chain showed up just once. Its antigen is unidentified. The CDR3 length is 13 residues. Trimming cost V 11 bases and J 0 bases, with 10 bases left between them. Germline assignment: CDR1 MDHEN and CDR2 SYDVKM. Healthy bone marrow donors made up the cohort. This sample is part of a study of cytomegalovirus exposure and HLA in healthy donors. Study results and caveats: Published work reported that the classifier diagnosed cytomegalovirus status with high specificity and sensitivity. Associated with cytomegalovirus, according to the listing, were around 160 TCR beta chains.

The PCR ran on 60 Vbeta and 13 Jbeta primers. Original analysis: An analysis performed later counted 75 million to 80 million unique TCR beta chains (roughly 11 million of them shared). The data were produced by immunoSEQ multiplex PCR, yet TCRdb's version contains in-frame clones alone and is incomplete. V, J and clone size reflect that table, while D and trimming were determined from the DNA. Here the sample spans 110,000 to 150,000 clones, approximately 63% being singletons. The TCR originated in a woman aged 60-75 years in good health and CMV-seropositive. V is TRBV28 and J is TRBJ2-2, with D possibly being TRBD1 (5 bases). Input material: PBMCs. The CDR3 loop is CAGEQANTGELFF. Written as DNA, the CDR3 is TGTGCCGGAGAACAGGCGAACACCGGGGAGCTGTTTTTT. Looking up the rest from reference TRBV28 and TRBJ2-2 gives the full variable domain: DVKVTQSSRYLVKRTGEKVFLECVQDMDHENMFWYRQDPGLGLRLIYFSYDVKMKEKGDIPEGYSVSREKKERFSLILESASTNQTSMYLCAGEQANTGELFFGEGSRLTVL.